This TCR beta chain derives from a study of T cell repertoires in cytomegalovirus infection. Turning to the study itself: HLA-B-restricted CMV epitopes that are well studied, plus recently identified HLA-C-restricted ones, were used by the study. A matching HLA type, together with CMV infection, was signaled by public TCR beta signatures. Study results and caveats: There were carriers of CMV plus the relevant HLA, and cumulative public TCR beta family frequency identified them.

From the reads, TCRdb called clonotypes with MiXCR, one entry per CDR3 protein. The data contain 700,000 to 850,000 distinct CDR3 sequences, about 30% of them singletons. This clonotype turned up a few times. Its antigen remains unknown. V lost 1 base to trimming and J lost 0 bases, with 6 bases between them. The germline V gene has CDR1 MGHRA and CDR2 YSYEKL. The CDR3 loop spans 15 amino acids. The receptor's source is a human donor in good health (CMV status not recorded). Some clones in this sample may be carry-over from other donors' samples. The gene calls are TRBV4-1 and TRBJ2-2, with D tentatively TRBD1 (5 bases). This specimen was cultured CD8+ T cells from PBMCs, taken from culture after CMV antigen stimulation. The CDR3 bases are TGCGCCAGCAGCCAAGCCAGGGCGAACACCGGGGAGCTGTTTTTT. Encoded protein: CASSQARANTGELFF.